A selection of T cell receptor beta chains follows, all from one sample in a study of blood T cell repertoires in COVID-19. Clones were read by immunoSEQ multiplex PCR, and TCRdb kept only the in-frame ones, dropping some. The table has about 200,000 clones, about nine tenths seen once. Sequenced: peripheral blood. Receptors were obtained from a man aged 18 to 29 with active or convalescent COVID-19. CDR3s include the opening cysteine and the closing phenylalanine or tryptophan. The order of the fields is J gene, D gene, V gene, clone size, CDR3 DNA, CDR3 protein. A D gene is named only where the DNA matches it firmly. Clone size appears in some rows only: once, few, many, or a class for an expanded clone.

>TRBJ2-7|TRBD1|TRBV27|once
TGTGCCAGCAGTTTATCGGCAGGGGGTACCTACGAGCAGTACTTC
CASSLSAGGTYEQYF
>TRBJ1-4|-|TRBV20-1|once
TGCAGTGCTAGTGGATCTGGGGAGGGTAATGAAAAACTGTTTTTT
CSASGSGEGNEKLFF
>TRBJ1-3|-|TRBV18|few
TGTGCCAGCTCACCCCTACAGGGCCGCTCTGGAAACACCATATATTTT
CASSPLQGRSGNTIYF
>TRBJ2-5|TRBD1|TRBV18|-
TGTGCCAGCTCATCCGGGACAGGACACCAAGAGACCCAGTACTTC
CASSSGTGHQETQYF
>TRBJ2-1|TRBD1|TRBV7-6|-
TGTGCCAGCAGCACCCGGGACAGGGGGTTGGATGAGCAGTTCTTC
CASSTRDRGLDEQFF
>TRBJ2-1|-|TRBV18|-
TGTGCCAGCTCATCGGGACAACGGCACAATGAGCAGTTCTTC
CASSSGQRHNEQFF
>TRBJ1-1|TRBD1|TRBV3-1/TRBV3-2|-
TGTGCCAGCAGCCAAGATAGCGGGACAGGGGTTTCCACTGAAGCTTTCTTT
CASSQDSGTGVSTEAFF
>TRBJ2-3|-|TRBV10-1|-
TGCGCCAATATCCGCAGTCCAGATACGCAGTATTTT
CANIRSPDTQYF
>TRBJ1-1|TRBD1|TRBV7-2|-
TGTGCCAGCAGACCAGGCGGTTGGACAGGGATGAACACTGAAGCTTTCTTT
CASRPGGWTGMNTEAFF
>TRBJ2-2|-|TRBV7-9|-
TGTGCCGGCTCACAGGGCCTTACCACCGGGGAGCTGTTTTTT
CAGSQGLTTGELFF
>TRBJ1-2|-|TRBV5-5|-
TGTGCCAGCGCCGCGGGGCCTACTAACTATGGCTACACCTTC
CASAAGPTNYGYTF
>TRBJ1-5|-|TRBV28|-
TGTGCCAGCAGGAACGGACAATACGATCAGCCCCAGCATTTT
CASRNGQYDQPQHF
>TRBJ1-2|TRBD1|TRBV5-1|few
TGCGCCAGCAGCCACCCGACAGGGGAAGGTGGCTACACCTTC
CASSHPTGEGGYTF
>TRBJ2-7|TRBD1|TRBV5-1|-
TGCGCCAGCAGCTTGCAAGGGGGCCCCTACGAGCAGTACTTC
CASSLQGGPYEQYF
>TRBJ2-1|-|TRBV30|-
TGTGCCTGGAGTTTACAGGGCTCCTACAATGAGCAGTTCTTC
CAWSLQGSYNEQFF
>TRBJ1-2|TRBD1|TRBV4-2|-
TGTGCCAGCAGCCATACCGGACAGGGGGCGCTTGGCTACACCTTC
CASSHTGQGALGYTF
>TRBJ1-4|TRBD1|TRBV5-1|-
TGCGCCAGCAGCCCGGACAGGGGCGCAACTAATGAAAAACTGTTTTTT
CASSPDRGATNEKLFF
>TRBJ1-1|-|TRBV30|-
TGTGCCTGGAGTGTAGCGGGGAGGCTGAACACTGAAGCTTTCTTT
CAWSVAGRLNTEAFF
>TRBJ2-3|TRBD2|TRBV11-3|-
TGTGCCAGCAGCTTAGTCCGGGAGGGCGGGGCGCAGTATTTT
CASSLVREGGAQYF
>TRBJ2-3|TRBD2|TRBV19|-
TGTGCCAGTAGTAGCGGGGGGAGCACAGATACGCAGTATTTT
CASSSGGSTDTQYF
>TRBJ1-1|TRBD1|TRBV5-1|-
TGCGCCAGCAGTCTAGGGACAGGGGACACTGAAGCTTTCTTT
CASSLGTGDTEAFF
>TRBJ2-1|TRBD1|TRBV7-9|few
TGTGCCAGCAGCTCTCGACAGGGGGCCCGGAATGAGCAGTTCTTC
CASSSRQGARNEQFF
>TRBJ1-1|-|TRBV5-1|-
TGCGCCAGCAGCTCGACCCCGGAGGCAGCCGTCTCTGAAGCTTTCTTT
CASSSTPEAAVSEAFF
>TRBJ1-3|TRBD1|TRBV30|-
TGTGCCTGGAGGATCAGGGGGACCGGAAACACCATATATTTT
CAWRIRGTGNTIYF
>TRBJ1-3|-|TRBV15|few
TGTGCCACCAGCAGAGACCGGGTCGGCACCTCTGGAAACACCATATATTTT
CATSRDRVGTSGNTIYF
>TRBJ1-1|TRBD1|TRBV30|-
TGTGCCTGGGACCCGGGGACAGGGTTTACTGAAGCTTTCTTT
CAWDPGTGFTEAFF
>TRBJ2-7|-|TRBV11-1|-
TGTGCCAGCAGCCCCACACAGGCCTCCTACGAGCAGTACTTC
CASSPTQASYEQYF
>TRBJ1-1|-|TRBV12-3/TRBV12-4|few
TGTGCCAGCAGTTTCCGGGACACTGAAGCTTTCTTT
CASSFRDTEAFF